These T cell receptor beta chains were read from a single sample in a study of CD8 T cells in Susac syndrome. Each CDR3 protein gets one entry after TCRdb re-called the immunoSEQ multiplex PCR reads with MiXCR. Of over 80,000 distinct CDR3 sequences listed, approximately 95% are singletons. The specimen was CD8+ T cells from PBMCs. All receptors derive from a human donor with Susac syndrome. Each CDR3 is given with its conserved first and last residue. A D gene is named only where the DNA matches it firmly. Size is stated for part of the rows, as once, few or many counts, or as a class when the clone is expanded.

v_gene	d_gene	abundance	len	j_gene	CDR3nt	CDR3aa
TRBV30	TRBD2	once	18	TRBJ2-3	TGTGCCTGGAACCCCCTGGCTAGCGGGAGGGCATTAGCAGATACGCAGTATTTT	CAWNPLASGRALADTQYF
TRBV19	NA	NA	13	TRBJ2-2	TGTGCCAGTAGTATCGGGGATGCCGGGGAGCTGTTTTTT	CASSIGDAGELFF
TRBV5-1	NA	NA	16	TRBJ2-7	TGCGCCAGCAGCTTCCCTGAAGATAGGACCTCCTACGAGCAGTACTTC	CASSFPEDRTSYEQYF
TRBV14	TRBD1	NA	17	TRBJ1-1	TGTGCCAGCAGCCCGTCCCGGGACAGGGAACGGAACACTGAAGCTTTCTTT	CASSPSRDRERNTEAFF
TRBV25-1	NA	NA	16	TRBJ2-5	TGTGCCAGCAGTGAGGACAAGGCGATCGGTAGAGAGACCCAGTACTTC	CASSEDKAIGRETQYF
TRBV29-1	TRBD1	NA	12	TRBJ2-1	TGCAGCGTTGACGACAGGGGGAATGAGCAGTTCTTC	CSVDDRGNEQFF
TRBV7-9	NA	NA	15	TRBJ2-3	TGTGCCCAGGGTCTTCCCCTTTCGGGCACAGATACGCAGTATTTT	CAQGLPLSGTDTQYF
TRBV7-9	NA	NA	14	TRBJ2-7	TGTGCCAGCAGCATGACAGGCGGCGGGTACGAGCAGTACTTC	CASSMTGGGYEQYF
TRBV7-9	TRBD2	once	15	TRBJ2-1	TGTGCCAGCAGCTTCGCGGGAGGCAAGGACAATGAGCAGTTCTTC	CASSFAGGKDNEQFF
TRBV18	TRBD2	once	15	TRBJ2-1	TGTGCCAGCTCACGACTAGCGGGAGGAGTCGATGAGCAGTTCTTC	CASSRLAGGVDEQFF
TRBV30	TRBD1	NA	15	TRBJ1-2	TGTGCCTGGAACCCCATCGGACAGGGGGCTTATGGCTACACCTTC	CAWNPIGQGAYGYTF
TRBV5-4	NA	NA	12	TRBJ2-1	TGTGCCAGCAGCACCTCCGGGACGGAGCAGTTCTTC	CASSTSGTEQFF
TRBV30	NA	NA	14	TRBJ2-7	TGTGCCTGGAGTGTAGGTGGACAGTCCTACGAGCAGTACTTC	CAWSVGGQSYEQYF
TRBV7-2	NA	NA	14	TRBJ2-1	TGTGCCAGCAGCAAAGTGGGGGGTAGGGATGAGCAGTTCTTC	CASSKVGGRDEQFF
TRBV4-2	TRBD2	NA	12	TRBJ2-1	TGTGCCAGCAGCCCCGGGGGGGATGAGCAGTTCTTC	CASSPGGDEQFF
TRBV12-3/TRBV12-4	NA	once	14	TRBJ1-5	TGTGCCAGCAGTTTTAGAGGGGTTAATCAGCCCCAGCATTTT	CASSFRGVNQPQHF
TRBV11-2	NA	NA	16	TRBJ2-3	TGTGCCAGCAGCTTAGTGGGCGGGATGGGCACAGATACGCAGTATTTT	CASSLVGGMGTDTQYF
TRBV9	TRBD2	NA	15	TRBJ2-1	TGTGCCAGCAGCGTAGAGGGGACTAGCTTCAATGAGCAGTTCTTC	CASSVEGTSFNEQFF
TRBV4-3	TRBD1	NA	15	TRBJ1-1	TGCGCCAGCAGCCGCCTACAGGGGACGAACACTGAAGCTTTCTTT	CASSRLQGTNTEAFF
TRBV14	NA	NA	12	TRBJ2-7	TGTGCCAGCAGCCAAGAGCAGTACGAGCAGTACTTC	CASSQEQYEQYF
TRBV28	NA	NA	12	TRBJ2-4	TGTGCCAGCAGCTCGACTGGTAACATTCAGTACTTC	CASSSTGNIQYF
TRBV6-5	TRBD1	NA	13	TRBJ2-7	TGTGCCAGCAGTTTAGAGGACAGGCGAGAGCAGTACTTC	CASSLEDRREQYF
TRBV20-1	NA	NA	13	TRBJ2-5	TGCAGTGCTAGAGATTCAGGCTCGGTTACCCAGTACTTC	CSARDSGSVTQYF
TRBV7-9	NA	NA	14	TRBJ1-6	TGTGCCAGCAGCTTAGGGGGGACTGGGTCACCCCTCCACTTT	CASSLGGTGSPLHF
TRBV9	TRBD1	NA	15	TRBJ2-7	TGTGCCAGCAGCGCAGGGGGCGCTTCGTACTACGAGCAGTACTTC	CASSAGGASYYEQYF
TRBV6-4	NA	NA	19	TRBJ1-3	TGTGCCAGCAGTGACAAGACAGGTACCCGATACTCTTCTGGAAACACCATATATTTT	CASSDKTGTRYSSGNTIYF
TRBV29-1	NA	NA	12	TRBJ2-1	TGCAGCGAGCAGGGGCCCTACAATGAGCAGTTCTTC	CSEQGPYNEQFF
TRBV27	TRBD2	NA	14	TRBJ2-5	TGTGCCAGCAGTGACGGACTAGCTCTCCAGACCCAGTACTTC	CASSDGLALQTQYF
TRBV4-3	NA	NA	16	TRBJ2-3	TGCGCCAGCAGCCATCTGGGACCGCGCAACACAGATACGCAGTATTTT	CASSHLGPRNTDTQYF
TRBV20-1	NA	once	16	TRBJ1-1	TGCAGTGCTGCCCACAGGGAAAGCTTCAGGAACACTGAAGCTTTCTTT	CSAAHRESFRNTEAFF
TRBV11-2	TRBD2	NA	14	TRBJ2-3	TGTGCCAGCAGCTGGGGACTAGCGGGAGATACGCAGTATTTT	CASSWGLAGDTQYF
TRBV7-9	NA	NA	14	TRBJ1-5	TGTGCCAGCAGCCTGACCGGGGTCGAACAGCCCCAGCATTTT	CASSLTGVEQPQHF
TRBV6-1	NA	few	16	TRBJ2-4	TGTGCCAGCAGTAGTGGGAGGTTTCAGTCCAAAAACATTCAGTACTTC	CASSSGRFQSKNIQYF
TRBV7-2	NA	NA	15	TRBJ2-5	TGTGCCAGCAGCAGCGAGGGGGGGGCCCCGGAGACCCAGTACTTC	CASSSEGGAPETQYF
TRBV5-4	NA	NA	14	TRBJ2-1	TGTGCCAGCAGCTTGGATGACCTGGGCAATGAGCAGTTCTTC	CASSLDDLGNEQFF
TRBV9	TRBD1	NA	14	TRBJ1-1	TGTGCCAGCAGCCCGACAGGGGAGCGCACTGAAGCTTTCTTT	CASSPTGERTEAFF
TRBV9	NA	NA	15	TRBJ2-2	TGTGCCAGCAGCGGAGACGGGATGGGTACCGGGGAGCTGTTTTTT	CASSGDGMGTGELFF
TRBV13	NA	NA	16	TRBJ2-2	TGTGCCAGCGCACCCGGGACAAAGGCGAACACCGGGGAGCTGTTTTTT	CASAPGTKANTGELFF
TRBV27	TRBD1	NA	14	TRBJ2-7	TGTGCCAGCAGTTACGGACAGGGCCCCGACGAGCAGTACTTC	CASSYGQGPDEQYF
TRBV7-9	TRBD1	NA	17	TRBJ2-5	TGTGCCAGCAGCTTAGCCCAAAGGACAGGGTACCAAGAGACCCAGTACTTC	CASSLAQRTGYQETQYF
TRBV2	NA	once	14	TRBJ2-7	TGTGCCAGCAGTGTTGGTCAGGGCTCCTACGAGCAGTACTTC	CASSVGQGSYEQYF
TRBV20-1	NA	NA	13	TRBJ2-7	TGCAGTGCCCCTTGGCAGGGTCGCTACGAGCAGTACTTC	CSAPWQGRYEQYF
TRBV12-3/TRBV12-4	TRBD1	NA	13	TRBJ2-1	TGTGCCAGCACCGTTGACAGGGTCAATGAGCAGTTCTTC	CASTVDRVNEQFF
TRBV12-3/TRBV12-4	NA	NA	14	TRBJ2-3	TGTGCCAGCAGCCCCCGAGCTAGCACAGATACGCAGTATTTT	CASSPRASTDTQYF
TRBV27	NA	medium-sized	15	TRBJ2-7	TGTGCCAGCAGTTTATCGGAGGACAGTCTTTTGGGGCAGTACTTC	CASSLSEDSLLGQYF
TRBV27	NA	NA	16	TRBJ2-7	TGTGCCAGCAGTTCAAGCCTCCTGCGGGCCCCCTACGAGCAGTACTTC	CASSSSLLRAPYEQYF
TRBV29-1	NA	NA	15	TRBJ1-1	TGCAGCGCCAGACCCCAGGCAGGGAGCAACACTGAAGCTTTCTTT	CSARPQAGSNTEAFF
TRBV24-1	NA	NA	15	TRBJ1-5	TGTGCCACCAGTGATGGGGGTTGGGGCAATCAGCCCCAGCATTTT	CATSDGGWGNQPQHF
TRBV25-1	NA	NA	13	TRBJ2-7	TGTGCCAGCAGTGAACGGGGAGTGGACGAGCAGTACTTC	CASSERGVDEQYF
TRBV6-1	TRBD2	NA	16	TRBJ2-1	TGTGCCAGCAGCATACCGGGACTAGCGGGAGTCGATGAGCAGTTCTTC	CASSIPGLAGVDEQFF
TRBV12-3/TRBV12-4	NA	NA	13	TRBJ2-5	TGTGCCAGCATTTTAGGGACCCAAGAGACCCAGTACTTC	CASILGTQETQYF
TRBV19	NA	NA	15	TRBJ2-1	TGTGCCAGTAGGGACCGAATGAGCTCCTACAATGAGCAGTTCTTC	CASRDRMSSYNEQFF
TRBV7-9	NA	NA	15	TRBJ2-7	TGTGCCAGCAGTTCCGGGACTCTGATGGACTACGAGCAGTACTTC	CASSSGTLMDYEQYF
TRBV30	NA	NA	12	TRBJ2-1	TGTGCCTGGAGTGTCTCAGCTAATGAGCAGTTCTTC	CAWSVSANEQFF
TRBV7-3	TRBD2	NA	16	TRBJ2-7	TGTGCCAGCAGCTTAGGGGGACTAGCGGCCCCCTACGAGCAGTACTTC	CASSLGGLAAPYEQYF
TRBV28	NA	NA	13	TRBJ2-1	TGTGCCAGCTGTCGGGACAACTACAATGAGCAGTTCTTC	CASCRDNYNEQFF
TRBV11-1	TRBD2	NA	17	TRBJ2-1	TGTGCCAGCAGCTTGCCGGGACTAGCGGGGGGGAACAATGAGCAGTTCTTC	CASSLPGLAGGNNEQFF
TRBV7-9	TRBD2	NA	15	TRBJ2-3	TGTGCCAGCAGCGCTAGCGGGATAAGCACAGATACGCAGTATTTT	CASSASGISTDTQYF
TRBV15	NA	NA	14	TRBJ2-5	TGTGCCACCAGCAGGGCCCGGGAGAGGGAGACCCAGTACTTC	CATSRARERETQYF
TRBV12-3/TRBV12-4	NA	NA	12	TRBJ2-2	TGTGCCAGCAGTGACCTTACCGGGGAGCTGTTTTTT	CASSDLTGELFF